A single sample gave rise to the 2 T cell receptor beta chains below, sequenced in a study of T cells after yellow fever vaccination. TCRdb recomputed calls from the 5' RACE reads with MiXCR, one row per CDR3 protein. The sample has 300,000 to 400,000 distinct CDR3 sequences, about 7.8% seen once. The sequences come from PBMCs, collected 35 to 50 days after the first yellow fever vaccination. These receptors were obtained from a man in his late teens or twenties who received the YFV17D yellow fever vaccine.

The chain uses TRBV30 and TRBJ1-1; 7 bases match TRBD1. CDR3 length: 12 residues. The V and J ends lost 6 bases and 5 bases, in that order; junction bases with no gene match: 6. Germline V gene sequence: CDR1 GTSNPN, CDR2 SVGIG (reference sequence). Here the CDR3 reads CACLTGRTEAFF. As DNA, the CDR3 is TGTGCCTGTCTGACAGGGCGGACTGAAGCTTTCTTT.

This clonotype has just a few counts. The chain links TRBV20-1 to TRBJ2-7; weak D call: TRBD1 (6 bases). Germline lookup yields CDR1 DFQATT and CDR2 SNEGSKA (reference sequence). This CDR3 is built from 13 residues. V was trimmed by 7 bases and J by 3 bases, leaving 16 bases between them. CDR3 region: CSDRVVGYYEQYF. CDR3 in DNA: TGCAGTGACAGGGTGGTGGGCTACTACGAGCAGTACTTC.